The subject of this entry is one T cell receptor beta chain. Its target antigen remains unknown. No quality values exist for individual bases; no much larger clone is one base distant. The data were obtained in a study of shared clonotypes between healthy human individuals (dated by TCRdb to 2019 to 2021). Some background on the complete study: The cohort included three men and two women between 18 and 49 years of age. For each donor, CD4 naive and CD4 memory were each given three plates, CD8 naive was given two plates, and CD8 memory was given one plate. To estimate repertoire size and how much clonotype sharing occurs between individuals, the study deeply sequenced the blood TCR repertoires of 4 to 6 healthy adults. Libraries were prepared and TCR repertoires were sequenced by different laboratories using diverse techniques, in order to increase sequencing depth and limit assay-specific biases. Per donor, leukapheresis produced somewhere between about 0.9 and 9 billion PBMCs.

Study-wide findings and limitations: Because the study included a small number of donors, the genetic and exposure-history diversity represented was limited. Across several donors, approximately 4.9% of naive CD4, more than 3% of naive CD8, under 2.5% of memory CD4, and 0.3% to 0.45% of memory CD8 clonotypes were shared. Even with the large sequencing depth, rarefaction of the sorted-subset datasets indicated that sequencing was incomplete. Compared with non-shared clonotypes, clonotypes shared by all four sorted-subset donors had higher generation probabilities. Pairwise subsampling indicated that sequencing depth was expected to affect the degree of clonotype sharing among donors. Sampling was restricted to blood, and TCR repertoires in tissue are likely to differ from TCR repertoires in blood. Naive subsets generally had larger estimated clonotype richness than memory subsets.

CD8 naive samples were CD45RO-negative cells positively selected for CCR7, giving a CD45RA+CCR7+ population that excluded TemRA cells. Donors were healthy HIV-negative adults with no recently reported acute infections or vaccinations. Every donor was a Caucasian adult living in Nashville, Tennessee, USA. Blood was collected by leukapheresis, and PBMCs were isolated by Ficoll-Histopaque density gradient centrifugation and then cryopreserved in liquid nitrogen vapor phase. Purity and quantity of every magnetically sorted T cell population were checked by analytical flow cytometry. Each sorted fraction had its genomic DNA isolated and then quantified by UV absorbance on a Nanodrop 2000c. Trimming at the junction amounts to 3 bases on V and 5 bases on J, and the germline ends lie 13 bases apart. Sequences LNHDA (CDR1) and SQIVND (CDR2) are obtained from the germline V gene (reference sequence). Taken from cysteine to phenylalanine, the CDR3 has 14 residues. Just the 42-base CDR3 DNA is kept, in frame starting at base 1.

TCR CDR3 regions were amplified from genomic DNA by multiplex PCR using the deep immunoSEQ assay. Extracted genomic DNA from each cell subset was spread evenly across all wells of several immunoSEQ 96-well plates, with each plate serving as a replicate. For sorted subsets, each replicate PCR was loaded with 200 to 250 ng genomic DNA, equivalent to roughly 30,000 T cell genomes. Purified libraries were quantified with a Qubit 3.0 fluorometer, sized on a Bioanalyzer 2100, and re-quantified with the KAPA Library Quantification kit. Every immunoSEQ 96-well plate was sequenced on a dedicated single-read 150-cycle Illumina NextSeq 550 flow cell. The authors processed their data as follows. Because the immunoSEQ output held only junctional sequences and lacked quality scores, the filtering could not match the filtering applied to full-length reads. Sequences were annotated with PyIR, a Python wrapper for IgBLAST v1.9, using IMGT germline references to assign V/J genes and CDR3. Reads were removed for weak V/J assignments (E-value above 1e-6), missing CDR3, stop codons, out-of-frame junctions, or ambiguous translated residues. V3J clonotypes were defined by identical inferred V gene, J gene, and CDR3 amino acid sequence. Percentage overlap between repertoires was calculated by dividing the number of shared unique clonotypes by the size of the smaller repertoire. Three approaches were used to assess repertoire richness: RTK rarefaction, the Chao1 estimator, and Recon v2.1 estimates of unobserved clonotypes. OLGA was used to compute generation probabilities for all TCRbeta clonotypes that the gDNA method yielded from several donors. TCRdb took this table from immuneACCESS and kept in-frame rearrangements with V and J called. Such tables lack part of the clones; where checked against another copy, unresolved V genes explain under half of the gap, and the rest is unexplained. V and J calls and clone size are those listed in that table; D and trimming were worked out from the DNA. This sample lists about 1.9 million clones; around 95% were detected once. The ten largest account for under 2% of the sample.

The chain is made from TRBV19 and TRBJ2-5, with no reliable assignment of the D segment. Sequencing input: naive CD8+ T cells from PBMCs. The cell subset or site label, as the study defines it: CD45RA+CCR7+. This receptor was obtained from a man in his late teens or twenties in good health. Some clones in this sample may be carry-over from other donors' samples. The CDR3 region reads CASSIWAEQETQYF. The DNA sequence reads TGTGCCAGTAGTATCTGGGCAGAGCAGGAGACCCAGTACTTC.